This T cell receptor (beta chain) was profiled in a study of technical replicates of blood from a handful of donors (dated by TCRdb to 2017 to 2019). A word on this clone: Its antigen remains undetermined. Per-nucleotide qualities are absent, and no much larger clonotype sits a single base away.

To prepare the library, the immunoSEQ multiplex PCR assay was applied. TCRdb took this table from immuneACCESS and kept in-frame rearrangements with V and J called. Such tables lack part of the clones; where checked against another copy, unresolved V genes explain under half of the gap, and the rest is unexplained. This sample lists roughly 90,000 clones; 85% to 95% were detected once. Under 0.3% of the sample rests with the top ten. Spanning cysteine to phenylalanine, the CDR3 consists of 12 amino acids. The entry retains the CDR3 DNA only, 36 bases that are in frame from base 1. The germline V gene (reference sequence) gives CDR1 as GTSNPN and CDR2 as SVGIG. Trimming leaves V shorter by 5 bases and J shorter by 8 bases, with the junction holding 8 bases beyond the gene matches.

The TCR sequence derives from a human donor in good health. Sequenced: T cells isolated from PBMCs. Here the chain combines TRBV30 and TRBJ1-2, and 7 bases in between align with TRBD1. DNA sequence: TGTGCCTGGGGTGGACAGGCGGAAGGCTACACCTTC. It translates to CAWGGQAEGYTF.